Below are 15 T cell receptor beta chains sequenced from a single sample in a study of early T cells in non-severe SARS-CoV-2 infection. TCRdb redid the calling of the 5' RACE reads with MiXCR, one entry per CDR3 protein. The repertoire holds around 67,000 distinct CDR3 sequences, with 10% to 15% as singletons. Sequencing was performed on whole blood. These TCRs come from an adult who was a healthcare worker with PCR-confirmed SARS-CoV-2 infection or an uninfected control (not recorded which).

The chain combines TRBV12-3 or TRBV12-4 with TRBJ2-5, with 8 bases matching TRBD1. The CDR3 has 15 amino acids. V lost 6 bases to trimming and J lost 1 base; unmatched junction nucleotides: 7. The CDR3 DNA sequence: TGTGCCAGCAGCGGACAGGGTAGGAGCCAAGAGACCCAGTACTTC. The encoded protein is CASSGQGRSQETQYF.

The CDR3 coding sequence is TGTGCCAGCGCTCAGCGACAGGGCAACCTCAACACTGAAGCTTTCTTT. Translated: CASAQRQGNLNTEAFF. The chain employs TRBV7-8 and TRBJ1-1; 7 positions match TRBD1. Germline V CDR1 and CDR2: SGHVS, FQNEAQ. Losses at the gene ends were 8 bases for V and 2 bases for J; bases not matched to a gene: 14. This CDR3 has 16 amino acids.

The chain carries TRBV29-1 and TRBJ2-1, with D perhaps being TRBD1 or TRBD2 (6 bases each). Germline V lookup: CDR1 SQVTM, CDR2 ANQGSEA. Trimming pared 3 bases from V and 9 bases from J, leaving 12 bases between. The CDR3 runs 12 residues. The CDR3 DNA is TGCAGCGTTGATGGGGGGCGAAGTGAGCAGTTCTTC. Translation gives CSVDGGRSEQFF.

V gene TRBV7-9 combines with J gene TRBJ2-5; TRBD2 matches 9 bases. The CDR3 loop spans 18 amino acids. V lost 0 bases and J lost 2; bases outside the gene matches: 10. Germline-derived CDR1 and CDR2 are SEHNR and FQNEAQ (reference sequence). The CDR3 protein is CASSLARVAGDPQETQYF. The CDR3 nucleotides read TGTGCCAGCAGCTTAGCGCGAGTAGCGGGGGACCCACAAGAGACCCAGTACTTC.

Ten or more counts support this clonotype. The J gene is TRBJ2-6, the V gene TRBV5-6, with D perhaps matching TRBD1 or TRBD2 (5 bases each). V was clipped by 1 base and J by 0 bases, with 17 bases between them. The length of the CDR3 is 19 residues. The germline V gene has CDR1 SGHDT and CDR2 YYEEEE. CDR3 DNA: TGTGCCAGCAGCTTGATTTACAGGAGGACCACCTCTGGGGCCAACGTCCTGACTTTC. Protein product: CASSLIYRRTTSGANVLTF.

The rearrangement joins TRBV5-1 to TRBJ2-3; 7 bases line up with TRBD2. The CDR3 is 15 residues long. V shed 4 bases and J 0 bases; nucleotides not matched to a gene: 5. Germline-derived CDR1 and CDR2 are SGHRS and YFSETQ. DNA for the CDR3: TGCGCCAGCAGCACCAGCGGGGCCAGCACAGATACGCAGTATTTT. This translates into CASSTSGASTDTQYF.

As for this clonotype: Given a much more abundant clone one base away, this may be a read error. Since no conserved phenylalanine or tryptophan closes the CDR3, a read error is the likely cause. The genes are TRBV7-3 and TRBJ2-3; TRBD1 aligns across 10 bases. The CDR3 has 16 residues. Germline assignment: CDR1 SGHTA and CDR2 FQGTGA. The V segment lost 5 bases and the J segment 1 base; nucleotides outside the gene matches: 6. This CDR3 reads CASSPHGTGGTDTQYS. DNA of the CDR3: TGTGCCAGCAGCCCCCACGGGACAGGGGGCACAGATACGCAGTATTCT.

At least ten counts were recorded for this clonotype. This sequence joins TRBV7-8 and TRBJ2-7; D tentatively reads TRBD1 or TRBD2 (5 bases each). CDR3 length: 14 amino acids. CDR1 and CDR2 from the germline V gene are SGHVS and FQNEAQ. V lost 3 bases and J lost 6, with 15 bases in between. The CDR3 bases are TGTGCCAGCAGCTTCACCGGGACGGTGGGCGAGCAGTACTTC. Its protein product is CASSFTGTVGEQYF.

This clonotype has only a few counts. The rearrangement uses TRBV4-1 and TRBJ2-1; 10 nucleotides align to TRBD2. This CDR3 is 17 amino acids long. Germline values: CDR1 MGHRA, CDR2 YSYEKL. Trimming at V came to 0 bases and at J to 7 bases, leaving 9 bases not matched to a gene. CDR3 in DNA: TGCGCCAGCAGCCAAGATCGCAGCGGGGGGGTATGGAATGAGCAGTTCTTC. Protein: CASSQDRSGGVWNEQFF.

The chain uses TRBV19 and TRBJ1-1; no reliable D call. CDR3 size: 14 residues. Germline values: CDR1 LNHDA, CDR2 SQIVND (reference sequence). V lost 5 bases to trimming and J lost 3 bases, with 13 bases between them. The CDR3 is CASSPHRTYTEAFF. In nucleotides, the CDR3 is TGTGCCAGTAGTCCACACCGTACGTACACTGAAGCTTTCTTT.

The V and J genes are TRBV7-9 and TRBJ1-6, with 9 bases lining up with TRBD1. V shed 5 bases, J shed 7 bases, and the junction held 6 bases outside the gene matches. CDR3 length: 15 amino acids. CDR1 is SEHNR, CDR2 FQNEAQ, per germline (reference sequence). The CDR3 spells CASSLRTGENSPLHF. CDR3 coding DNA: TGTGCCAGCAGCCTCCGGACAGGGGAAAATTCACCCCTCCACTTT.

A few counts support this clonotype. The V and J genes are TRBV7-9 and TRBJ2-7, with 9 bases lining up with TRBD2. The CDR3 is made up of 12 amino acids. Unmatched junction bases numbered 3, after V lost 8 bases and J lost 4 bases. Germline V lookup: CDR1 SEHNR, CDR2 FQNEAQ (reference sequence). Written as DNA, the CDR3 is TGTGCCAGCTCTAGCGGGAAGTACGAGCAGTACTTC. Its translation: CASSSGKYEQYF.

This clonotype has at least ten counts. The chain uses TRBV4-2 and TRBJ2-7; TRBD2 matches at 8 bases. Germline CDR1 LGHNA, CDR2 YNFKEQ. The junction had 10 bases not matched to a gene; V was cut back by 0 bases and J by 6 bases. The CDR3 is 16 residues long. CDR3 loop: CASSQDQTSATLEQYF. As DNA, the CDR3 is TGTGCCAGCAGCCAAGACCAGACTAGCGCTACTCTCGAGCAGTACTTC.

This clonotype came up many times. The genes are TRBV5-1 and TRBJ2-2; D unclear. The CDR3 sequence is 15 residues long. V gave up 1 base and J gave up 5 bases, with 12 bases separating them. The V gene's germline CDR1 is SGHRS and CDR2 YFSETQ. The CDR3 reads CASSLFPDSTGELFF. DNA for the CDR3: TGCGCCAGCAGCTTGTTTCCCGATTCTACCGGGGAGCTGTTTTTT. Variable domain in full (rest from reference TRBV5-1 and TRBJ2-2): KAGVTQTPRYLIKTRGQQVTLSCSPISGHRSVSWYQQTPGQGLQFLFEYFSETQRNKGNFPGRFSGRQFSNSRSEMNVSTLELGDSALYLCASSLFPDSTGELFFGEGSRLTVL.

This rearrangement joins TRBV6-2 or TRBV6-3 to TRBJ2-1, with 8 bases aligning to TRBD2. With 6 bases clipped from V and 7 bases from J, the junction kept 14 bases outside the gene matches. This CDR3 has 16 amino acids. Germline assignment: CDR1 MNHEY and CDR2 SVGEGT. The CDR3 loop reads CASRTTSGPLVNEQFF. As DNA, the CDR3 is TGTGCCAGCAGGACAACTAGCGGCCCCCTGGTGAATGAGCAGTTCTTC.